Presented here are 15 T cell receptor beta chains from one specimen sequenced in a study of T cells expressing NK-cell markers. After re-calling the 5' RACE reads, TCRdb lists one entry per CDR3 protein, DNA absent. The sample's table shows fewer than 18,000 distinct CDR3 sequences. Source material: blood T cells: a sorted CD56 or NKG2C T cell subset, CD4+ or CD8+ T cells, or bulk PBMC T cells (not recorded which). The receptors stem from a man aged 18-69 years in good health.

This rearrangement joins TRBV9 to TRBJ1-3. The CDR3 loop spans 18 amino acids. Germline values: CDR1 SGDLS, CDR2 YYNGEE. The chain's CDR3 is CASSVGGGQLLSGNTIYF.

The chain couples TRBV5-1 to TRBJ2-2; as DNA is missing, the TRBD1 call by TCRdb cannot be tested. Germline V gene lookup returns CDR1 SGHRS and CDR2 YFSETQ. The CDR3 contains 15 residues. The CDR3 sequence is CASSSRQGRTGELFF.

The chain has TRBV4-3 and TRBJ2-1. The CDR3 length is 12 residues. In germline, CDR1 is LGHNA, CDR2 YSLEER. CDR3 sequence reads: CASSQDWNEQFF.

Here the CDR3 reads CASSIQKNTEAFF. The chain recombines TRBV19 with TRBJ1-1. The CDR3 has 13 amino acids. Germline V gene data show CDR1 as LNHDA and CDR2 as SQIVND (reference sequence).

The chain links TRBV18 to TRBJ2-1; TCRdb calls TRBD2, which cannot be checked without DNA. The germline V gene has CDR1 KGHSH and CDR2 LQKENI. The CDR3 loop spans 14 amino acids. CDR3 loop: CASSLGTGGNEQFF. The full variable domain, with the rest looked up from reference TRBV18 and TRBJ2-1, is NAGVMQNPRHLVRRRGQEARLRCSPMKGHSHVYWYRQLPEEGLKFMVYLQKENIIDESGMPKERFSAEFPKEGPSILRIQQVVRGDSAAYFCASSLGTGGNEQFFGPGTRLTVL.

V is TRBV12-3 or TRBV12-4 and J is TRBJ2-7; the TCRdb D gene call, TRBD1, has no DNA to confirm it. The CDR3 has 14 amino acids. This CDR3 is CASSFGTGGYGQYF.

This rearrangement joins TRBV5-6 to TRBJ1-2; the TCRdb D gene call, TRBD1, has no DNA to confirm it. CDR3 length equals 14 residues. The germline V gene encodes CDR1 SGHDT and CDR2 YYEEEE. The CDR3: CASKSTGGNYGYTF.

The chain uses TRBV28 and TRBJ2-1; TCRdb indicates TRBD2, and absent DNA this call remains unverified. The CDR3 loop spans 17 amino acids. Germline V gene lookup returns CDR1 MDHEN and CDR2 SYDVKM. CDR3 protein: CASREGLAGGPSDEQFF.

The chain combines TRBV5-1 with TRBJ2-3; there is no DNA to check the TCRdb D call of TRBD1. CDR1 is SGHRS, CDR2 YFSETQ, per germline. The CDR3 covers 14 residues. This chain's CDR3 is CASSLSGVVDTQYF.

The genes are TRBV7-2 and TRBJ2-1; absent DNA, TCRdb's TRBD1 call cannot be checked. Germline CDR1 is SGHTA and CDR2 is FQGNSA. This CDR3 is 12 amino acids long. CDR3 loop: CASSLAGAEQFF.

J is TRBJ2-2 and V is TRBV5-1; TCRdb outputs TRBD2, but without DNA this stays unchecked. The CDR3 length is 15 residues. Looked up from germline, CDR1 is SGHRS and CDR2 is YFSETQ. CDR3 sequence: CASSPSAGGTGELFF. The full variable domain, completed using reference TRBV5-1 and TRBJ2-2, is KAGVTQTPRYLIKTRGQQVTLSCSPISGHRSVSWYQQTPGQGLQFLFEYFSETQRNKGNFPGRFSGRQFSNSRSEMNVSTLELGDSALYLCASSPSAGGTGELFFGEGSRLTVL.

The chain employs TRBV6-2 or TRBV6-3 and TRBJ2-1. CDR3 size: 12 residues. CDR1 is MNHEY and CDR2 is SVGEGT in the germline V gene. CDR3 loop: CASSYEPNEQFF.

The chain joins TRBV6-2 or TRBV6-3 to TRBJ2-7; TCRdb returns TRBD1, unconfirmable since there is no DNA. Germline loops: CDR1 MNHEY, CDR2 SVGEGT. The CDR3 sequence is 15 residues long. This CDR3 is CASSYVTGFSYEQYF.

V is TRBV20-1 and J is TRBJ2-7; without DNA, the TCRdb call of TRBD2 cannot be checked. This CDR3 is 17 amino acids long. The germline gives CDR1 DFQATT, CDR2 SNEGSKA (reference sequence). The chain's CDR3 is CSAREYGGLAGAYEQYF.

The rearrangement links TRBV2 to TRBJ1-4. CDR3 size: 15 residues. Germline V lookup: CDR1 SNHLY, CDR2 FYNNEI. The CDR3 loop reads CASSEVRARNEKLFF.